The sequence of this T cell receptor (beta chain) was determined in a study of cytomegalovirus exposure and HLA in healthy donors. Whole-study context: Of 350 to 400 genotyped donors, 81% grouped in the Caucasian-associated ancestry cluster. Points from the study as a whole: In a later analysis, parvovirus B19, influenza, CMV and Epstein-Barr virus appeared linked to several top co-occurrence clusters.

In regard to this clone: Antigen specificity is unknown.

13 Jbeta primers and 60 Vbeta primers were used for the PCR. Generated by immunoSEQ multiplex PCR, the TCRdb table keeps only in-frame clones and is missing some. Of some 190,000 clones detected, 65% to 85% appear once; the ten largest clones hold about 3%. Deletions cut 7 bases from V and 8 bases from J, with 12 bases between. Looked up from germline, CDR1 is SNHLY and CDR2 is FYNNEI. This CDR3 is built from 13 residues. Donors consisted of healthy bone marrow donors. The sequence came from a female donor in good health and CMV-seronegative. The V gene is TRBV2, the J gene TRBJ1-6; D remains ambiguous. Material for sequencing was PBMCs. For the CDR3, the DNA is TGTGCCAGCACACCTACTAGGGATTCACCCCTCCACTTT. Protein sequence: CASTPTRDSPLHF.